The 17 T cell receptor beta chains presented below share a single source sample, sequenced in a study of CD8+ T cells in alopecia areata. Investigators isolated RNA and reverse transcribed it into cDNA to act as the sequencing template. Generated by immunoSEQ multiplex PCR, the TCRdb table keeps only in-frame clones and is missing some. Here the sample spans some 180,000 clones, about 55% being singletons. The treatment was: oral pan-JAK inhibitor, 5-10 mg twice daily. The specimen comprised CD8+ T cells sorted from blood, sampled at week 24, from a patient treated with tofacitinib. The receptors originated from a human donor with alopecia areata.

This clone was detected a few times. This chain connects TRBV7-9 to TRBJ2-1, with 7 positions matching TRBD1. Per germline, CDR1 SEHNR and CDR2 FQNEAQ (reference sequence). J was trimmed by 4 bases and V by 7 bases; bases with no gene match: 10. This CDR3 spans 15 amino acids. The CDR3 loop is CASNYRDSQYNEQFF. The CDR3 bases are TGTGCCAGCAACTATCGGGACAGTCAATACAATGAGCAGTTCTTC.

This clone was counted only a few times. The chain couples TRBV29-1 to TRBJ1-1; D may be TRBD1 (5 bases). The V and J ends lost 1 base and 4 bases respectively, with 10 bases between them. In germline, CDR1 is SQVTM, CDR2 ANQGSEA. The CDR3 has 13 residues. CDR3 in amino acids: CSVEVTGVTEAFF. For the CDR3, the DNA is TGCAGCGTTGAAGTGACGGGGGTCACTGAAGCTTTCTTT. Combining the CDR3 with reference TRBV29-1 and TRBJ1-1 gives the whole variable domain SAVISQKPSRDICQRGTSLTIQCQVDSQVTMMFWYRQQPGQSLTLIATANQGSEATYESGFVIDKFPISRPNLTFSTLTVSNMSPEDSSIYLCSVEVTGVTEAFFGQGTRLTVV.

This clone was seen a few times. The CDR3 is CASSQELNYEQYF. CDR3 DNA sequence: TGTGCCAGCAGCCAAGAATTGAACTACGAGCAGTACTTC. The V and J genes are TRBV14 and TRBJ2-7; D uncertain. The CDR3 runs 13 residues. Germline assignment: CDR1 SGHDN and CDR2 FVKESK. V shed 0 bases and J shed 3 bases, with 6 bases lying between them.

The CDR3 loop is CASSAGGLGQYF. The CDR3 DNA reads TGTGCCAGCAGCGCAGGGGGCCTAGGCCAGTACTTC. The rearrangement joins TRBV6-5 to TRBJ2-4; TRBD1 matches 8 bases. Germline values: CDR1 MNHEY, CDR2 SVGAGI. The CDR3 is made up of 12 amino acids. V lost 6 bases and J lost 13; bases outside the gene matches: 8.

The chain is built from TRBV29-1 and TRBJ2-3; 10 bases match TRBD2. This CDR3 has 13 residues. Trimming took 7 bases from V and 2 from J; bases not matched to a gene: 3. Germline CDR1 is SQVTM and CDR2 is ANQGSEA. CDR3 nucleotide sequence: TGCAGCGGAGCGGGGGGGCACACAGATACGCAGTATTTT. It codes for CSGAGGHTDTQYF.

The chain combines TRBV2 with TRBJ1-5, with D uncertain. V was trimmed by 0 bases and J by 0 bases, leaving 6 bases between them. There are 15 residues in the CDR3. The V gene's germline CDR1 is SNHLY and CDR2 FYNNEI. The CDR3: CASSEAHYSNQPQHF. The CDR3 nucleotides are TGTGCCAGCAGTGAAGCTCATTATAGCAATCAGCCCCAGCATTTT. The variable domain in full, completed from reference TRBV2 and TRBJ1-5, reads EPEVTQTPSHQVTQMGQEVILRCVPISNHLYFYWYRQILGQKVEFLVSFYNNEISEKSEIFDDQFSVERPDGSNFTLKIRSTKLEDSAMYFCASSEAHYSNQPQHFGDGTRLSIL.

The V gene is TRBV6-1, the J gene TRBJ1-1; D is uncertain. The CDR3 runs 11 residues. CDR1 and CDR2 from the germline V gene are MNHNS and SASEGT. V shed 4 bases and J shed 2 bases, with 2 bases lying between them. CDR3: CASSGNTEAFF. Written as DNA, the CDR3 is TGTGCCAGCAGTGGTAACACTGAAGCTTTCTTT.

Only a few counts were recorded for this clone. The chain uses TRBV27 and TRBJ1-6, with a tentative D call TRBD1 (5 bases). The ends were cut back, 6 bases at V and 7 bases at J, with 16 bases in the middle. Germline values: CDR1 MNHEY, CDR2 SMNVEV (reference sequence). The CDR3 is made up of 15 amino acids. CDR3 in DNA: TGTGCCAGCAGCACAGAACCCGGGACGAATTCACCCCTCCACTTT. Translation gives CASSTEPGTNSPLHF.

The count of this clone is one. The V call is TRBV25-1, the J call TRBJ1-1; 7 nucleotides match TRBD1. CDR3 length: 14 amino acids. Unmatched junction bases numbered 5, after V lost 6 bases and J lost 1 base. Germline loops: CDR1 MGHDK, CDR2 SYGVNS. CDR3 DNA: TGTGCCAGCAGATCAGGGGGACGGAACACTGAAGCTTTCTTT. Protein: CASRSGGRNTEAFF.

The V gene is TRBV29-1, the J gene TRBJ1-2, with 8 bases fitting TRBD1. Germline values: CDR1 SQVTM, CDR2 ANQGSEA. V shed 7 bases and J 5 bases; nucleotides not matched to a gene: 6. The CDR3 sequence is 12 residues long. DNA for the CDR3: TGCAGCGGACAGGACAGGGAGTATGGCTACACCTTC. Translated: CSGQDREYGYTF. The full variable domain, rest sourced from reference TRBV29-1 and TRBJ1-2, is SAVISQKPSRDICQRGTSLTIQCQVDSQVTMMFWYRQQPGQSLTLIATANQGSEATYESGFVIDKFPISRPNLTFSTLTVSNMSPEDSSIYLCSGQDREYGYTFGSGTRLTVV.

This clone was found a few times. V and J are TRBV6-6 and TRBJ1-4, with a possible D match to TRBD1 (5 bases). The CDR3 length is 12 residues. The ends were cut back, 9 bases at V and 7 bases at J, with 12 bases in the middle. Germline CDR1 reads MNHNY; CDR2 reads SVGAGI (reference sequence). This CDR3 reads CASLGVGEKLFF. CDR3 nucleotides: TGTGCCAGTTTAGGGGTCGGTGAAAAACTGTTTTTT.

This chain uses TRBV30 with TRBJ1-1; D not resolved. The CDR3 extends over 14 amino acids. The germline gives CDR1 GTSNPN, CDR2 SVGIG (reference sequence). V gave up 0 bases and J gave up 4 bases, with 12 bases separating them. CDR3 in amino acids: CAWSVRGFGTEAFF. CDR3 nucleotide sequence: TGTGCCTGGAGTGTACGGGGTTTCGGCACTGAAGCTTTCTTT. Combining the CDR3 with reference TRBV30 and TRBJ1-1 gives the whole variable domain SQTIHQWPATLVQPVGSPLSLECTVEGTSNPNLYWYRQAAGRGLQLLFYSVGIGQISSEVPQNLSASRPQDRQFILSSKKLLLSDSGFYLCAWSVRGFGTEAFFGQGTRLTVV.

The chain joins TRBV11-2 to TRBJ1-2, with D possibly TRBD1 on 6 matching bases. Germline CDR1 SGHAT, CDR2 FQNNGV. Trimming removed 5 bases at V and 4 bases at J, with 11 bases between. This CDR3 comprises 13 residues. In DNA, the CDR3 is TGTGCCAGCAGCCCAACAGGGCCCTATGGCTACACCTTC. Its protein is CASSPTGPYGYTF.

Remarks on this clone: Additional DNA sequences in this sample encode the identical CDR3. The rearrangement links TRBV27 to TRBJ2-7; weak D call: TRBD2 (5 bases). With 5 bases removed from V and 0 bases from J, the gap between germline ends came to 17 bases. The CDR3 extends over 16 amino acids. Looked up from germline, CDR1 is MNHEY and CDR2 is SMNVEV (reference sequence). The CDR3 here is CASSPSGGESSYEQYF. CDR3 sequence (DNA): TGTGCCAGCAGTCCCTCAGGTGGGGAGAGCTCCTACGAGCAGTACTTC.

This clone has just one count. The chain has TRBV30 and TRBJ1-2; D is ambiguous. The ends were cut back, 3 bases at V and 4 bases at J, with 12 bases in the middle. The CDR3 spans 13 residues. Germline V gene sequence: CDR1 GTSNPN, CDR2 SVGIG (reference sequence). The CDR3 region is CAWSLGDGYGYTF. CDR3 coding DNA: TGTGCCTGGAGCCTCGGGGATGGCTATGGCTACACCTTC.

This clone was seen a handful of times. The chain carries TRBV4-1 and TRBJ2-7; D gene ambiguous. The CDR3 spans 14 residues. With 0 bases removed from V and 3 bases from J, the gap between germline ends came to 9 bases. Germline V CDR1 and CDR2: MGHRA, YSYEKL. The CDR3 nucleotides read TGCGCCAGCAGCCAAGAAACACGGGTCTACGAGCAGTACTTC. This translates into CASSQETRVYEQYF.

This chain uses TRBV5-6 with TRBJ2-3; either TRBD1 or TRBD2 may fit D (5 bases each). The CDR3 covers 14 residues. Germline V gives CDR1 SGHDT, CDR2 YYEEEE. V shed 4 bases and J shed 6 bases, with 15 bases lying between them. Here the CDR3 reads CASSADGAADTQYF. The CDR3 nucleotides read TGTGCCAGCAGCGCCGACGGGGCAGCGGATACGCAGTATTTT.